Listed below are T cell receptor beta chains from one sample, sequenced in a study of cytomegalovirus exposure and HLA in healthy donors. Only in-frame clones appear in the TCRdb table, and some are missing; sequencing was by immunoSEQ multiplex PCR. The profile shows around 65,000 clones, around 68% of them singletons. Sequenced sample: PBMCs. Receptors originate from a man aged 35-49 years in good health and CMV-seropositive. Both conserved end residues are part of each CDR3. The D gene is left open where the match is weak. A clone size is listed for some rows: how often the clone was seen (once, few, many), or a class if it is expanded.

CASSKPPGRRGRQETQYF TGTGCCAGCAGCAAGCCCCCAGGTCGCAGGGGGCGTCAAGAGACCCAGTACTTC once 18 TRBJ2-5 - TRBV21-1
CATYRGLGTDTQYF TGTGCCACGTACAGGGGGTTGGGCACAGATACGCAGTATTTT - 14 TRBJ2-3 TRBD1 TRBV6-1
CASSYSLSGDPYEQYF TGTGCCAGCAGTTACTCGTTAAGCGGGGACCCCTACGAGCAGTACTTC few 16 TRBJ2-7 TRBD2 TRBV6-5
CASSLEGRLNEAFF TGCGCCAGCAGCTTGGAGGGGCGTTTGAATGAAGCTTTCTTT once 14 TRBJ1-1 - TRBV5-1
CASSDPQGAGSDGYTF TGTGCCAGCAGCGACCCACAGGGGGCAGGATCGGATGGCTACACCTTC few 16 TRBJ1-2 TRBD1 TRBV7-2
CASSSQTGDYGYTF TGTGCCAGCAGCTCGCAAACAGGGGACTATGGCTACACCTTC - 14 TRBJ1-2 TRBD1 TRBV7-6
CASTADRRGNTEAFF TGTGCCAGTACCGCGGACAGGCGGGGGAACACTGAAGCTTTCTTT - 15 TRBJ1-1 TRBD1 TRBV19
CSVESQTGPYEQYF TGCAGCGTTGAGTCCCAGACAGGGCCCTACGAGCAGTACTTC few 14 TRBJ2-7 TRBD1 TRBV29-1
CASINRGTGELFF TGTGCCAGCATCAACCGGGGCACCGGGGAGCTGTTTTTT - 13 TRBJ2-2 - TRBV5-4
CASSFGGNYGYTF TGTGCCAGCAGTTTCGGCGGAAACTATGGCTACACCTTC - 13 TRBJ1-2 - TRBV27
CSGDRFPDTQYF TGCAGCGGGGACAGGTTCCCAGATACGCAGTATTTT - 12 TRBJ2-3 TRBD1 TRBV29-1
CASSSRPGHISGNEQFF TGTGCCAGCAGTTCACGACCGGGACACATATCGGGCAATGAGCAGTTCTTC - 17 TRBJ2-1 - TRBV27
CASTPGSEGNTIYF TGTGCCAGTACCCCAGGGTCGGAAGGAAACACCATATATTTT - 14 TRBJ1-3 - TRBV19
CASSEALRGPQNF TGTGCCAGCAGTGAAGCGCTTCGAGGCCCCCAGAACTTC - 13 TRBJ2-7 - TRBV2
CASSQDGLSSSYNEQFF TGTGCCAGCAGCCAAGATGGACTGTCAAGCTCCTACAATGAGCAGTTCTTC - 17 TRBJ2-1 - TRBV4-2
CSVDRGGNTEAFF TGCAGCGTTGATAGGGGGGGGAACACTGAAGCTTTCTTT - 13 TRBJ1-1 - TRBV29-1
CVSSFRTGSGATNEKLFF TGTGTCAGCAGCTTTAGGACAGGGAGTGGGGCAACTAATGAAAAACTGTTTTTT - 18 TRBJ1-4 - TRBV12-1
CASSLGQAGGEQYF TGTGCCAGCAGTCTCGGACAGGCTGGAGGAGAGCAGTACTTC once 14 TRBJ2-7 TRBD1 TRBV7-3
CASSLEPVVSYNEQFF TGCGCCAGCAGCTTGGAGCCGGTTGTGTCCTACAATGAGCAGTTCTTC - 16 TRBJ2-1 - TRBV5-1
CASQGGLRETQYF TGTGCCAGTCAGGGGGGTCTTAGAGAGACCCAGTACTTC few 13 TRBJ2-5 - TRBV19
CASSFQKGLAGGEQYF TGTGCCAGCAGTTTCCAAAAGGGACTAGCGGGGGGCGAGCAGTACTTC few 16 TRBJ2-7 TRBD2 TRBV27
CASSPQVSTDTQYF TGTGCCAGCAGCCCACAGGTTAGCACAGATACGCAGTATTTT - 14 TRBJ2-3 - TRBV9
CSVEGAGLAGGGNTGELFF TGCAGCGTTGAGGGAGCGGGACTAGCGGGAGGGGGCAACACCGGGGAGCTGTTTTTT - 19 TRBJ2-2 TRBD2 TRBV29-1
CASSLGVEETQYF TGTGCCAGCAGCCTAGGAGTGGAAGAGACCCAGTACTTC once 13 TRBJ2-5 - TRBV11-2
CASSEWAGRFQETQYF TGTGCCAGCAGTGAATGGGCAGGAAGATTCCAAGAGACCCAGTACTTC few 16 TRBJ2-5 - TRBV6-1
CASSLVSGSGADTQYF TGTGCCAGCAGCTTAGTGAGCGGGAGTGGGGCAGATACGCAGTATTTT once 16 TRBJ2-3 TRBD2 TRBV13
CASSIGGTAGNTIYF TGTGCCAGTAGTATAGGGGGGACTGCCGGAAACACCATATATTTT - 15 TRBJ1-3 - TRBV19
CSVQIGTGDGEQFF TGCAGCGTTCAAATCGGGACAGGGGACGGTGAGCAGTTCTTC - 14 TRBJ2-1 TRBD1 TRBV29-1
CASNQASSYEQYF TGTGCCAGCAACCAGGCGAGCTCCTACGAGCAGTACTTC once 13 TRBJ2-7 - TRBV11-1
CASSSKRGGSNTGELFF TGTGCCAGCAGCTCCAAAAGGGGCGGTTCGAACACCGGGGAGCTGTTTTTT - 17 TRBJ2-2 - TRBV7-3
CASSNGRGYEQYF TGTGCCAGCAGTAACGGGAGAGGCTACGAGCAGTACTTC - 13 TRBJ2-7 - TRBV7-2
CASSLGGTGINQPQHF TGTGCCAGCAGCTTGGGGGGGACAGGGATCAATCAGCCCCAGCATTTT - 16 TRBJ1-5 TRBD1 TRBV5-4
CASSQRTGEGYTF TGTGCCAGCAGCCAGAGGACAGGGGAAGGCTACACCTTC - 13 TRBJ1-2 TRBD1 TRBV5-5
CASSSWDRGSYEQYF TGTGCCAGCAGCTCTTGGGACAGGGGGAGCTACGAGCAGTACTTC - 15 TRBJ2-7 TRBD1 TRBV13
CAISAQGQVDEQYF TGTGCCATCAGTGCGCAGGGGCAGGTTGACGAGCAGTACTTC few 14 TRBJ2-7 - TRBV10-3
CASSLGFLATQYF TGTGCCAGCAGCTTAGGATTTCTGGCGACCCAGTACTTC - 13 TRBJ2-5 - TRBV11-2
CASSPQFGYEQYF TGTGCCAGCTCACCACAATTCGGCTACGAGCAGTACTTC - 13 TRBJ2-7 - TRBV18
CASSPSNSNQPQHF TGTGCCAGCAGCCCAAGCAATAGCAATCAGCCCCAGCATTTT few 14 TRBJ1-5 - TRBV7-8
CVLFNTEAFF TGTGTCCTATTTAACACTGAAGCTTTCTTT few 10 TRBJ1-1 - TRBV2
CASSLSAAGETQYF TGTGCCAGCAGCTTATCGGCGGCCGGAGAGACCCAGTACTTC - 14 TRBJ2-5 - TRBV13
CASSDSVRGYTF TGTGCCAGCAGTGATTCAGTAAGAGGCTACACCTTC - 12 TRBJ1-2 - TRBV2
CARDDRVGNEQFF TGTGCCAGAGACGACAGGGTGGGCAATGAGCAGTTCTTC few 13 TRBJ2-1 TRBD1 TRBV27
CASSRRDSPLHF TGTGCCAGCAGCCGGCGGGATTCACCCCTCCACTTT - 12 TRBJ1-6 - TRBV11-3
CASSLGVGRGNTEAFF TGTGCCAGCAGCTTAGGTGTAGGGAGGGGGAACACTGAAGCTTTCTTT few 16 TRBJ1-1 - TRBV7-8
CAAGDRSTLSYEQYF TGTGCCGCCGGGGACAGGTCCACCCTTTCCTACGAGCAGTACTTC - 15 TRBJ2-7 TRBD1 TRBV27
CASSSEASNTGELFF TGTGCCAGCAGTTCCGAAGCTTCTAACACCGGGGAGCTGTTTTTT - 15 TRBJ2-2 - TRBV5-4
CAWSVGGNQPQHF TGTGCCTGGAGTGTGGGCGGGAATCAGCCCCAGCATTTT - 13 TRBJ1-5 - TRBV30
CASSLAATSGRGGFQETQYF TGCGCCAGCAGCTTGGCCGCGACTAGCGGGAGAGGTGGGTTCCAAGAGACCCAGTACTTC - 20 TRBJ2-5 TRBD2 TRBV5-1
CASTGQHQETQYF TGTGCCAGTACCGGACAGCACCAAGAGACCCAGTACTTC - 13 TRBJ2-5 - TRBV19
CSSSRLQGAPNEKLFF TGTTCCAGCAGCCGGCTCCAGGGGGCCCCTAATGAAAAACTGTTTTTT few 16 TRBJ1-4 TRBD1 TRBV7-9
CASRSGTGFSPLHF TGTGCCAGCAGATCCGGGACAGGGTTTTCACCCCTCCACTTT - 14 TRBJ1-6 TRBD1 TRBV5-5
CASSERGRWTEAFF TGTGCCAGCAGTGAGAGAGGGAGGTGGACTGAAGCTTTCTTT - 14 TRBJ1-1 - TRBV2